These T cell receptor beta chains were read from a single sample in a study of shared clonotypes between healthy human individuals. The repertoire was sequenced with immunoSEQ multiplex PCR; TCRdb's copy has only in-frame clones and lacks some. There are around 700,000 clones in the sample; about two thirds occur only once, and 1.8% lies in the top ten. Sequenced sample: memory CD4+ T cells sorted from blood. These TCRs come from a woman in her thirties in good health. Both conserved end residues are part of each CDR3. D genes are given only for firm matches. Some rows mark clone size as missing; the rest say once, few, many or name a class of expanded clone.

V gene	J gene	D gene	clone size	CDR3 protein	CDR3 DNA
TRBV5-6	TRBJ2-7	-	-	CASRRTGSSYEQYF	TGTGCCAGCAGACGGACTGGATCCTCCTACGAGCAGTACTTC
TRBV10-3	TRBJ2-1	-	-	CAISTLADPSSYNEQFF	TGTGCCATCAGTACCTTGGCGGACCCGAGCTCCTACAATGAGCAGTTCTTC
TRBV6-1	TRBJ1-5	-	-	CASSEYPGSVGNQPQHF	TGTGCCAGCAGTGAATATCCCGGCTCGGTTGGGAATCAGCCCCAGCATTTT
TRBV28	TRBJ1-5	TRBD1	-	CASSLTGRANQPQHF	TGTGCCAGCAGTTTGACAGGGCGGGCCAATCAGCCCCAGCATTTT
TRBV10-3	TRBJ1-3	-	-	CAIRTDSGNTIYF	TGTGCCATAAGAACCGACTCTGGAAACACCATATATTTT
TRBV18	TRBJ1-1	-	few	CASSPPQGAFYTEAFF	TGTGCCAGCTCACCACCGCAGGGCGCGTTTTACACTGAAGCTTTCTTT
TRBV19	TRBJ1-5	-	few	CASIHRGASNQPQHF	TGTGCCAGTATTCATCGGGGGGCGAGCAATCAGCCCCAGCATTTT
TRBV6-6	TRBJ1-5	-	-	CASSPGNNQPQHF	TGTGCCAGCAGTCCAGGGAACAATCAGCCCCAGCATTTT
TRBV7-2	TRBJ1-4	-	-	CASSLYREEKLFF	TGTGCCAGCAGCTTATACAGGGAGGAAAAACTGTTTTTT
TRBV19	TRBJ1-5	TRBD1	once	CASRRAGGLNQPQHF	TGTGCCAGTAGACGAGCAGGGGGCCTCAATCAGCCCCAGCATTTT
TRBV18	TRBJ2-5	TRBD1	-	CASSAGTEETQYF	TGTGCCAGCTCAGCCGGGACAGAAGAGACCCAGTACTTC
TRBV10-3	TRBJ2-3	-	-	CAISERHSEEDTQYF	TGTGCCATCAGTGAGCGCCATTCCGAAGAAGATACGCAGTATTTT
TRBV28	TRBJ2-7	-	-	CASSGPGARSYEQYF	TGTGCCAGCAGTGGCCCTGGGGCACGCTCCTACGAGCAGTACTTC
TRBV7-2	TRBJ2-2	-	-	CASSPRSNTGELFF	TGTGCCAGCAGCCCCCGTTCGAACACCGGGGAGCTGTTTTTT
TRBV28	TRBJ2-1	TRBD2	-	CASSLRIGSGASYNEQFF	TGTGCCAGCAGTTTGAGGATTGGTAGCGGGGCCTCCTACAATGAGCAGTTCTTC
TRBV7-9	TRBJ1-1	-	-	CASSTRRTGKNTEAFF	TGTGCCAGCAGCACCCGCCGTACAGGAAAGAACACTGAAGCTTTCTTT
TRBV19	TRBJ2-7	TRBD2	-	CASARAGGSSYEQYF	TGTGCCAGCGCCAGGGCGGGAGGGAGCTCCTACGAGCAGTACTTC
TRBV10-2	TRBJ1-1	-	-	CASRGGGGKNTEAFF	TGCGCCAGCAGGGGCGGAGGGGGTAAAAACACTGAAGCTTTCTTT
TRBV15	TRBJ2-7	-	-	CATSRLQTNRYEQYF	TGTGCCACCAGCAGACTGCAGACGAACCGCTACGAGCAGTACTTC
TRBV19	TRBJ1-1	-	once	CASSPDRSREAFF	TGTGCCAGTAGCCCCGACCGTTCGAGGGAAGCTTTCTTT
TRBV6-5	TRBJ1-5	-	few	CASSYDFNQPQHF	TGTGCCAGCAGTTACGACTTCAATCAGCCCCAGCATTTT
TRBV2	TRBJ2-6	-	-	CASTRISGANVLTF	TGTGCCAGCACCCGAATCTCTGGGGCCAACGTCCTGACTTTC
TRBV6-5	TRBJ2-7	-	-	CASSTTLSSYEQYF	TGTGCCAGCAGTACTACCCTCAGCTCCTACGAGCAGTACTTC
TRBV25-1	TRBJ2-7	-	few	CASGGADTYEQYF	TGTGCCAGCGGTGGCGCCGATACCTACGAGCAGTACTTC
TRBV23-1	TRBJ2-1	-	-	CASSQSMQAPSLRGLSYNEQFF	TGCGCCAGCAGTCAATCGATGCAGGCACCATCCCTACGGGGGCTCTCCTACAATGAGCAGTTCTTC
TRBV27	TRBJ1-1	-	-	CASRSRDAGTEAFF	TGTGCCAGCAGAAGTCGAGATGCGGGGACTGAAGCTTTCTTT
TRBV11-2	TRBJ2-5	-	-	CASSPRSLETQYF	TGTGCCAGCAGTCCGAGGTCCCTGGAGACCCAGTACTTC
TRBV7-6	TRBJ1-3	-	many	CASSLEVGGPGNTIYF	TGTGCCAGCAGCTTAGAGGTCGGGGGGCCTGGAAACACCATATATTTT
TRBV7-9	TRBJ2-5	-	-	CASSLGGLGETQYF	TGTGCCAGCAGCTTAGGGGGGCTTGGAGAGACCCAGTACTTC
TRBV5-6	TRBJ2-3	-	-	CASRLRTGTDTQYF	TGTGCCAGCAGACTGAGGACAGGCACAGATACGCAGTATTTT
TRBV2	TRBJ2-3	TRBD2	-	CASSLAGARITQYF	TGTGCCAGCAGTCTAGCGGGAGCTCGTATTACGCAGTATTTT
TRBV28	TRBJ1-3	-	few	CASSSGGTLTIYF	TGTGCCAGCAGTTCGGGGGGGACTCTCACCATATATTTT
TRBV28	TRBJ1-2	-	-	CASTPGDKAGYTF	TGTGCCAGCACCCCTGGGGACAAGGCCGGCTACACCTTC
TRBV5-4	TRBJ2-1	TRBD1	-	CASRAHNRGPGWNEQFF	TGTGCCAGCAGGGCCCATAACAGGGGGCCCGGTTGGAATGAGCAGTTCTTC
TRBV5-1	TRBJ2-1	-	-	CASSSGDEQFF	TGCGCCAGCAGCTCGGGGGATGAGCAGTTCTTC
TRBV9	TRBJ2-7	-	-	CASSVNRTYEQYF	TGTGCCAGCAGCGTAAACAGGACCTACGAGCAGTACTTC
TRBV19	TRBJ2-2	TRBD2	-	CASLKREGGGTGELFF	TGTGCCAGTTTGAAGCGGGAGGGCGGAGGCACCGGGGAGCTGTTTTTT
TRBV19	TRBJ2-7	-	once	CASSTGTYEQYF	TGTGCCAGTAGTACGGGCACCTACGAGCAGTACTTC
TRBV7-2	TRBJ1-6	-	-	CASSLEGSSYNSPLHF	TGTGCCAGCAGCTTAGAGGGGAGCTCCTATAATTCACCCCTCCACTTT
TRBV2	TRBJ2-5	-	-	CASLGSGGETQYF	TGTGCCAGCCTCGGTAGTGGTGGAGAGACCCAGTACTTC
TRBV19	TRBJ1-2	-	-	CASSPSRELGGYTF	TGTGCCAGTAGTCCCTCCAGGGAACTGGGTGGCTACACCTTC
TRBV27	TRBJ1-1	-	-	CASSFNENTEAFF	TGTGCCAGCAGTTTCAATGAGAACACTGAAGCTTTCTTT
TRBV5-1	TRBJ2-3	TRBD2	-	CASSSGTSDTDTQYF	TGCGCCAGCAGCTCTGGGACTAGCGACACAGATACGCAGTATTTT
TRBV19	TRBJ1-4	TRBD1	once	CASRQRQGLAEKLFF	TGTGCCAGTAGACAACGACAGGGGCTTGCTGAAAAACTGTTTTTT
TRBV7-9	TRBJ2-7	-	-	CASSFGGHKGPYEQYF	TGTGCCAGCAGCTTTGGGGGACACAAGGGACCCTACGAGCAGTACTTC
TRBV19	TRBJ2-7	TRBD2	-	CASSRGRAPYEQYF	TGTGCCAGTAGTCGCGGGAGGGCACCCTACGAGCAGTACTTC
TRBV7-9	TRBJ1-1	-	-	CASPSGTTNTEAFF	TGTGCCAGCCCCAGCGGGACAACGAACACTGAAGCTTTCTTT
TRBV7-2	TRBJ1-5	TRBD1	-	CASSDPDRGQPQHF	TGTGCCAGCAGCGACCCGGACAGGGGCCAGCCCCAGCATTTT
TRBV27	TRBJ1-4	TRBD1	-	CASSPARDRIEKLFF	TGTGCCAGCAGCCCAGCTCGGGACAGGATCGAAAAACTGTTTTTT
TRBV7-9	TRBJ1-4	TRBD1	-	CASSLATGTGEKLFF	TGTGCCAGCAGCTTAGCGACAGGGACGGGTGAAAAACTGTTTTTT
TRBV27	TRBJ1-1	-	-	CATYPRGENTEAFF	TGTGCCACCTACCCACGGGGCGAGAACACTGAAGCTTTCTTT
TRBV7-3	TRBJ2-2	TRBD2	-	CASSSGLAGAGELFF	TGTGCCAGCAGCTCAGGACTAGCGGGGGCCGGGGAGCTGTTTTTT
TRBV19	TRBJ1-5	-	-	CASSAEAYSNQPQHF	TGTGCCAGTAGTGCGGAGGCTTATAGCAATCAGCCCCAGCATTTT
TRBV2	TRBJ1-2	TRBD1	-	CASSELGQLYGYTF	TGTGCCAGCAGTGAATTGGGACAGCTCTATGGCTACACCTTC